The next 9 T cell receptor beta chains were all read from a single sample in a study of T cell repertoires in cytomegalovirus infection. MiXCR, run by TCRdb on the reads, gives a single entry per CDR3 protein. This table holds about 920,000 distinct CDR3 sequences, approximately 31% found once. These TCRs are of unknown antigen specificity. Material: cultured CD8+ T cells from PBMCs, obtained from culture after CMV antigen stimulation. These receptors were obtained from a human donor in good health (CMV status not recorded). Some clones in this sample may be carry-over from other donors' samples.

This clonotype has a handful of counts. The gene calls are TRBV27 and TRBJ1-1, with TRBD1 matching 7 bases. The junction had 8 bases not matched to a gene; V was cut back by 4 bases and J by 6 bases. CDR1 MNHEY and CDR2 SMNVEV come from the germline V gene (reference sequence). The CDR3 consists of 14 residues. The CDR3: CASSWGRGRAEAFF. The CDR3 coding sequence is TGTGCCAGCAGTTGGGGTAGGGGGCGAGCTGAAGCTTTCTTT.

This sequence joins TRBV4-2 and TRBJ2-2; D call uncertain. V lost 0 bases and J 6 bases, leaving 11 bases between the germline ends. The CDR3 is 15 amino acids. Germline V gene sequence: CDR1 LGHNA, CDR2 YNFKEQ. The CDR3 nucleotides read TGTGCCAGCAGCCAAGATTCGGTAGCCTCCGGGGAGCTGTTTTTT. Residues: CASSQDSVASGELFF.

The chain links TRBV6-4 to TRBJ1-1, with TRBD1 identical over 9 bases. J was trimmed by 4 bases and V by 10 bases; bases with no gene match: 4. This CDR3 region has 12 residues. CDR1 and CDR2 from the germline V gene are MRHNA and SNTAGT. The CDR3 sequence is CATRQGGTEAFF. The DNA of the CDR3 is TGTGCCACCAGACAGGGGGGCACTGAAGCTTTCTTT.

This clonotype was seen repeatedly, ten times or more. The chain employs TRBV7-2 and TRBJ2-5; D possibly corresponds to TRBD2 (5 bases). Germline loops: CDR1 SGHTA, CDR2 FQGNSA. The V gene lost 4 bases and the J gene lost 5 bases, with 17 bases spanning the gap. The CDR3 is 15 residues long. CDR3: CASSSGSTLRETQYF. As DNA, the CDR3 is TGTGCCAGCAGCTCGGGATCCACCCTGAGGGAGACCCAGTACTTC.

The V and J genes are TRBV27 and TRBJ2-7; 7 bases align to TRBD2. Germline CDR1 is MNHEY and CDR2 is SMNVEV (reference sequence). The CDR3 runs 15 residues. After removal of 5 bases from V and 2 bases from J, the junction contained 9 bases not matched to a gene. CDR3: CASSTKRGPTYEQYF. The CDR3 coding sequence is TGTGCCAGCAGTACGAAGCGGGGACCGACCTACGAGCAGTACTTC.

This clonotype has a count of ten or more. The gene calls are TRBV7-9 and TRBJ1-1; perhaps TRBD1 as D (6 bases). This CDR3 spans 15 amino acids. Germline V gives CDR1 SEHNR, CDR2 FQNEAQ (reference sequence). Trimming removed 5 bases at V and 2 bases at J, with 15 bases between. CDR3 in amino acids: CASSTQTGANTEAFF. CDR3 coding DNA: TGTGCCAGCAGCACCCAGACAGGAGCTAACACTGAAGCTTTCTTT.

The CDR3 loop reads CASSVTGYGYTF. CDR3 in DNA: TGTGCCAGCAGCGTAACAGGATATGGCTACACCTTC. The V and J genes are TRBV9 and TRBJ1-2; maybe TRBD1 (5 bases). The ends were cut back, 1 base at V and 5 bases at J, with 6 bases in the middle. The CDR3 consists of 12 residues. The germline gives CDR1 SGDLS, CDR2 YYNGEE.

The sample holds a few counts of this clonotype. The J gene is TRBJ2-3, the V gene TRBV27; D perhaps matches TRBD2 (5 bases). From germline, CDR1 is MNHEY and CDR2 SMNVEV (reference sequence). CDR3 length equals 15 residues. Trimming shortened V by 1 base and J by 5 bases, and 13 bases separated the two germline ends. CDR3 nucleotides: TGTGCCAGCAGTTTATTCTCGGGAATCGGAGATACGCAGTATTTT. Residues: CASSLFSGIGDTQYF.

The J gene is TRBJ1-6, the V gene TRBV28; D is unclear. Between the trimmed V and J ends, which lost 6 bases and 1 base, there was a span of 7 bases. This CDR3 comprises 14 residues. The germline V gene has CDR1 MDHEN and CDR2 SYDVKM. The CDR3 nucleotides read TGTGCCAGCAGAAAAGAGTCCTATAATTCACCCCTCCACTTT. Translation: CASRKESYNSPLHF.